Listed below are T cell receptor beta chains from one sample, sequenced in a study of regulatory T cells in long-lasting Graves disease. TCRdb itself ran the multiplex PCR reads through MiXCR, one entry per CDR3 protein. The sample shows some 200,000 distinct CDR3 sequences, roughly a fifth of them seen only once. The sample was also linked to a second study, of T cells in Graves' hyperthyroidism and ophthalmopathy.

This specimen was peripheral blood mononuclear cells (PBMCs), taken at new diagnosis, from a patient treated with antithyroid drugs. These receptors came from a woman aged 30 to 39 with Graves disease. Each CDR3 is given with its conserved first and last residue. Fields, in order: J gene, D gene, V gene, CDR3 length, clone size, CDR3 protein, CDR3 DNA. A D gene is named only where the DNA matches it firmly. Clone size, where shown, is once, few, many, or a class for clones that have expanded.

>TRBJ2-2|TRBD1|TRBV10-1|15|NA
CASSEGDRDTGELFF
TGCGCCAGCAGTGAGGGTGACAGGGACACCGGGGAGCTGTTTTTT
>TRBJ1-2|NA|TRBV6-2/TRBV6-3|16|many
CASSPSAWTDNYGYTF
TGTGCCAGCAGTCCCTCAGCCTGGACAGATAACTATGGCTACACCTTC
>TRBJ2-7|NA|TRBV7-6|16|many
CASSPWTARGSYEQYF
TGTGCCAGCAGCCCCTGGACAGCGCGGGGATCCTACGAGCAGTACTTC
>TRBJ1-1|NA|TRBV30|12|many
CAWSETNTEAFF
TGTGCCTGGAGTGAGACGAACACTGAAGCTTTCTTT
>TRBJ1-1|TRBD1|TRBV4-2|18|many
CASSQGPGQGLGDTEAFF
TGTGCCAGCAGCCAAGGCCCGGGACAGGGATTAGGGGACACTGAAGCTTTCTTT
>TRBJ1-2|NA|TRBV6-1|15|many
CASSPNGEKYYGYTF
TGTGCCAGCAGCCCAAATGGGGAGAAATACTATGGCTACACCTTC
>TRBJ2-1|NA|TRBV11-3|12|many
CASSVGQLEQFF
TGTGCCAGCAGCGTCGGACAGTTAGAGCAGTTCTTC
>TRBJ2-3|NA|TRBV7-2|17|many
CASSLGARTSGADTQYF
TGTGCCAGCAGCTTAGGAGCCCGAACGTCTGGCGCAGATACGCAGTATTTT
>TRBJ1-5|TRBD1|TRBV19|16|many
CASSGPRDRGGQPQHF
TGTGCCAGTAGTGGCCCCCGGGACAGGGGCGGCCAGCCCCAGCATTTT
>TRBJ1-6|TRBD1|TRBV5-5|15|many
CASSLAQGINSPLHF
TGTGCCAGCAGCTTGGCACAGGGGATCAATTCACCCCTCCACTTT
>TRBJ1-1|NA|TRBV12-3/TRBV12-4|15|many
CASSPGVGLNTEAFF
TGTGCCAGCAGCCCCGGGGTAGGACTTAACACTGAAGCTTTCTTT
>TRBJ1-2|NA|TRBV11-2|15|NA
CASSFSQTAVEGYTF
TGTGCCAGCAGCTTCTCTCAGACGGCAGTGGAAGGCTACACCTTC
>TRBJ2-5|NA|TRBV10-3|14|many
CAISDDRQQETQYF
TGTGCCATCAGTGATGACAGGCAACAAGAGACCCAGTACTTC
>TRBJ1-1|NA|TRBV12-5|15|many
CASGLVLRGTTEAFF
TGTGCTAGTGGTTTGGTTCTGAGGGGAACAACTGAAGCTTTCTTT
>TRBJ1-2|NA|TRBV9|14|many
CASSVVAANYGYTF
TGTGCCAGCAGCGTAGTGGCAGCTAACTATGGCTACACCTTC
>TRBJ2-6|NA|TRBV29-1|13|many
CSVADSGANVLTF
TGCAGCGTGGCGGACTCTGGGGCCAACGTCCTGACTTTC
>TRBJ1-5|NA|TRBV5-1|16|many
CASSEVPGLTNQPQHF
TGCGCCAGCAGCGAGGTTCCGGGACTGACCAATCAGCCCCAGCATTTT
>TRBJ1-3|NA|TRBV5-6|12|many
CASSAGQNTIYF
TGTGCCAGCAGCGCGGGACAAAACACCATATATTTT
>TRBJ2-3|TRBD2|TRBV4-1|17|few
CASFPGLAGGPTDTQYF
TGCGCCAGCTTCCCGGGACTAGCGGGAGGGCCCACAGATACGCAGTATTTT
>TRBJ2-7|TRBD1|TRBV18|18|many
CASSPALLPGQGLGEQYF
TGTGCCAGCTCACCAGCGCTACTACCGGGACAGGGTCTAGGCGAGCAGTACTTC
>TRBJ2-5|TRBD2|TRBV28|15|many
CASSFSWTSEETQYF
TGTGCCAGCAGTTTTTCGTGGACTAGTGAAGAGACCCAGTACTTC
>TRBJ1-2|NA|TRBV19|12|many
CASSPDRFGYTF
TGTGCCAGTAGTCCAGACAGGTTTGGCTACACCTTC
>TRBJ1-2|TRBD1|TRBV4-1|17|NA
CASSQGGLRDSNYGYTF
TGCGCCAGCAGCCAAGGGGGTCTCCGGGACAGCAACTATGGCTACACCTTC
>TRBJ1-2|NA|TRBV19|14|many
CASSIVDRTNGYTF
TGTGCCAGTAGTATAGTAGACAGAACCAATGGCTACACCTTC
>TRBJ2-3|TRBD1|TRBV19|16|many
CASSLIQGVATDTQYF
TGTGCCAGTAGTCTGATACAGGGGGTAGCGACAGATACGCAGTATTTT
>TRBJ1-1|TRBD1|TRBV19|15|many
CASSITGTGNTEAFF
TGTGCCAGTAGTATAACCGGGACAGGGAACACTGAAGCTTTCTTT
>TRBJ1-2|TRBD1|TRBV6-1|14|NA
CAATEGQGFRGYTF
TGTGCCGCTACGGAGGGACAGGGGTTTAGAGGCTACACCTTC
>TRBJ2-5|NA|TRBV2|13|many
CASSEDLGETQYF
TGTGCCAGCAGTGAAGACCTCGGGGAGACCCAGTACTTC
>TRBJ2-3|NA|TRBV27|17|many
CATLDSFAGLGTDTQYF
TGTGCCACCCTGGACAGTTTTGCAGGTTTGGGCACAGATACGCAGTATTTT
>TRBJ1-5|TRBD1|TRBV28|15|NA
CASSSGTGGSQPQHF
TGTGCCAGCAGTTCCGGGACAGGGGGATCTCAGCCCCAGCATTTT
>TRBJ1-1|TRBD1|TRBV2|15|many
CASSGGQGKNTEAFF
TGTGCCAGCAGTGGGGGACAGGGAAAGAACACTGAAGCTTTCTTT
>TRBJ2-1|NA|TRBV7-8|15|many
CASSTRTDAYNEQFF
TGTGCCAGCAGCACCCGGACGGACGCCTACAATGAGCAGTTCTTC
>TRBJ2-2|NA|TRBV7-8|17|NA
CASSPWGGGSNTGELFF
TGTGCCAGCAGCCCTTGGGGGGGGGGCTCGAACACCGGGGAGCTGTTTTTT
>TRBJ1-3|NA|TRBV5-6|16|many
CASSFTGHLAGNTIYF
TGTGCCAGCAGCTTCACAGGGCATTTAGCTGGAAACACCATATATTTT
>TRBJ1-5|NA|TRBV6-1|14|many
CASRFQGFDQPQHF
TGTGCCAGCAGGTTTCAGGGCTTCGATCAGCCCCAGCATTTT